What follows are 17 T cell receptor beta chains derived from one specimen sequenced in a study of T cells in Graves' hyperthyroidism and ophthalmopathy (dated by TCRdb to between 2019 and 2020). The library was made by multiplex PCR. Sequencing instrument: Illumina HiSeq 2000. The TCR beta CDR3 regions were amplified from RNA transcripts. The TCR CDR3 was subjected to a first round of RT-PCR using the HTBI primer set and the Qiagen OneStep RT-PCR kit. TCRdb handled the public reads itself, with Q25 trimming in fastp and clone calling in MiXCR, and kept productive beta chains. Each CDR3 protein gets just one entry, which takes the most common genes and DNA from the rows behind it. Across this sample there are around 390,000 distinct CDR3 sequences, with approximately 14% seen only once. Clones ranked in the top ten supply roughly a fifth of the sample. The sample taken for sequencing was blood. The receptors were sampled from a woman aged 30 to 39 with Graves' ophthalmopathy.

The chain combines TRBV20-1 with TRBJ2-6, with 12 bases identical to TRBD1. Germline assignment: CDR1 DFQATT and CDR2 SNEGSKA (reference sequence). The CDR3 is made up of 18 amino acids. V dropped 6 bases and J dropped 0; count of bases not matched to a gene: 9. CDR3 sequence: CSAYGTGGPSSGANVLTF. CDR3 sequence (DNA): TGCAGTGCCTACGGGACAGGGGGCCCAAGCTCTGGGGCCAACGTCCTGACTTTC.

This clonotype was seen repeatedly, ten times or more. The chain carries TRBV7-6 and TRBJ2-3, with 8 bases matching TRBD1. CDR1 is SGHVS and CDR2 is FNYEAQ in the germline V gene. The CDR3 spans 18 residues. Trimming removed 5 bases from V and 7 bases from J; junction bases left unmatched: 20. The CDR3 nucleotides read TGTGCCAGCAGCCACCGAACAAGGACAGGGATGAGGTCAAATACGCAGTATTTT. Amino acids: CASSHRTRTGMRSNTQYF.

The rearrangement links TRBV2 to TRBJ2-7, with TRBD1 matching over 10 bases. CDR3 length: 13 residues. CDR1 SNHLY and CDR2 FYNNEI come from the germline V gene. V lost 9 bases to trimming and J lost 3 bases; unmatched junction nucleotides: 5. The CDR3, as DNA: TGTGCCAGTACGGGACAGGGGATCTACGAGCAGTACTTC. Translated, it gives CASTGQGIYEQYF. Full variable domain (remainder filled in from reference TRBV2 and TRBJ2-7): EPEVTQTPSHQVTQMGQEVILRCVPISNHLYFYWYRQILGQKVEFLVSFYNNEISEKSEIFDDQFSVERPDGSNFTLKIRSTKLEDSAMYFCASTGQGIYEQYFGPGTRLTVT.

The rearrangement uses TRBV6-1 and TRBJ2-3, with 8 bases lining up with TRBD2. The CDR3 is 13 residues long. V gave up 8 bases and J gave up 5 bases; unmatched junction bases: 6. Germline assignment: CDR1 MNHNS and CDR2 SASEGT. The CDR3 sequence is CASLAGGQDTQYF. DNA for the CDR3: TGTGCCAGCCTCGCGGGGGGCCAAGATACGCAGTATTTT.

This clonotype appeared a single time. The CDR3 loop is CASSLLQGAGEQYF. Here the CDR3 DNA reads TGTGCCAGCAGCTTACTGCAGGGGGCTGGCGAGCAGTACTTC. This chain uses TRBV11-2 with TRBJ2-7; 8 nucleotides match TRBD1. Germline assignment: CDR1 SGHAT and CDR2 FQNNGV. The CDR3 runs to 14 residues. The trim removed 2 bases at V and 6 bases at J, leaving 6 bases unmatched.

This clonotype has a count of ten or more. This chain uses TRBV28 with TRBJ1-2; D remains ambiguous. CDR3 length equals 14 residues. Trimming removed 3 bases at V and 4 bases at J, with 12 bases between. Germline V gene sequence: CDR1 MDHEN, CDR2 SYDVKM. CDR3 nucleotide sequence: TGTGCCAGCAGTTTTGGGAGCGAGTTCTATGGCTACACCTTC. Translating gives CASSFGSEFYGYTF.

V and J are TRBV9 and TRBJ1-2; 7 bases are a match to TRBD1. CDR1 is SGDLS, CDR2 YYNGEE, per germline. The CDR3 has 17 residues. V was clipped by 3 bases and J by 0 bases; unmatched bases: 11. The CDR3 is CASSGKQGQATNYGYTF. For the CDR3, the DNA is TGTGCCAGCAGCGGCAAACAAGGACAGGCCACTAACTATGGCTACACCTTC.

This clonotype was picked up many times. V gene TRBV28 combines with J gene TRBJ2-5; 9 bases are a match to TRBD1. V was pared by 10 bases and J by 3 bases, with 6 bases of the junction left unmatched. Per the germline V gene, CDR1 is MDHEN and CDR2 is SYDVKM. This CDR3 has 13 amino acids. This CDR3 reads CATTGGFEETQYF. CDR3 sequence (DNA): TGTGCCACCACAGGGGGCTTTGAAGAGACCCAGTACTTC.

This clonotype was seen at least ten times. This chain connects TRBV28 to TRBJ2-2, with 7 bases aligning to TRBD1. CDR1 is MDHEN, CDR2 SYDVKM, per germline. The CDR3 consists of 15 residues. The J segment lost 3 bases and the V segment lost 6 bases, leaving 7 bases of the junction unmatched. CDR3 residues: CASRTGQSDTGELFF. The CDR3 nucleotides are TGTGCCAGCAGGACGGGACAGTCGGACACCGGGGAGCTGTTTTTT.

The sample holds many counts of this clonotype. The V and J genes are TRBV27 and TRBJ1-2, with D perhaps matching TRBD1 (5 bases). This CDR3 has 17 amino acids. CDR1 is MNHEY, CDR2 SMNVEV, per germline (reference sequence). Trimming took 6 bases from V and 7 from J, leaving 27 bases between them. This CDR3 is CASSKGGGSGLGGGYTF. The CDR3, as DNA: TGTGCCAGCAGCAAGGGAGGCGGTTCGGGGTTGGGGGGTGGCTACACCTTC.

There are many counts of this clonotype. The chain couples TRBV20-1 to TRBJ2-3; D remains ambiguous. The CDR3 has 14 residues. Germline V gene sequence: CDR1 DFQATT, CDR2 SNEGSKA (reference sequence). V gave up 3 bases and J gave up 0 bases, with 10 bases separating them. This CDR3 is CSASEDPSTDTQYF. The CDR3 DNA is TGCAGTGCTAGTGAGGATCCTAGCACAGATACGCAGTATTTT.

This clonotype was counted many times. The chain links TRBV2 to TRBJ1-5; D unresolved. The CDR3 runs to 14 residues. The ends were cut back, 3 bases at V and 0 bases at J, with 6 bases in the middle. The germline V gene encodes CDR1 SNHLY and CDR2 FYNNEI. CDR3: CASSDTYSNQPQHF. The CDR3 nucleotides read TGTGCCAGCAGTGACACTTATAGCAATCAGCCCCAGCATTTT.

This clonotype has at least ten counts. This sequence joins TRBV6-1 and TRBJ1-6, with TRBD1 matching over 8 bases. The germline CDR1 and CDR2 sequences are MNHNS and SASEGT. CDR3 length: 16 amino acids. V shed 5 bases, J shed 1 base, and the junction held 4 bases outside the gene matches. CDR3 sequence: CASSRQGRSYNSPLHF. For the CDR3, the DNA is TGTGCCAGCAGTCGACAGGGGAGGTCCTATAATTCACCCCTCCACTTT.

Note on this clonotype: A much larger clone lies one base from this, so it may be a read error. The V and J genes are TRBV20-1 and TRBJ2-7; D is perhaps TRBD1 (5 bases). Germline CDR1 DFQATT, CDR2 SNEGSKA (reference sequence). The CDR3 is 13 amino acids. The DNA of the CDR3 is TGCAGTGCGAAACCGACAGATTCCTGCGAGCAGTACTTC. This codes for CSAKPTDSCEQYF.

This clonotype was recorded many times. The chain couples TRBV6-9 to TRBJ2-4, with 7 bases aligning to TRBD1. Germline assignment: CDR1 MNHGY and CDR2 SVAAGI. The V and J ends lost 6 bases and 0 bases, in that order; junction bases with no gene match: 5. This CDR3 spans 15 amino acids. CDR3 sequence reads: CASSDRALAKNIQYF. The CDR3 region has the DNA TGTGCCAGCAGCGACAGGGCGCTAGCCAAAAACATTCAGTACTTC.

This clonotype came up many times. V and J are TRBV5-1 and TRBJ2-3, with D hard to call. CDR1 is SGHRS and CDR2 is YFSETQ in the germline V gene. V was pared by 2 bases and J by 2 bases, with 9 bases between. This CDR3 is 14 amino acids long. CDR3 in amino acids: CASSLGSSTDTQYF. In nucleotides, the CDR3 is TGCGCCAGCAGCTTAGGCTCCTCCACAGATACGCAGTATTTT.

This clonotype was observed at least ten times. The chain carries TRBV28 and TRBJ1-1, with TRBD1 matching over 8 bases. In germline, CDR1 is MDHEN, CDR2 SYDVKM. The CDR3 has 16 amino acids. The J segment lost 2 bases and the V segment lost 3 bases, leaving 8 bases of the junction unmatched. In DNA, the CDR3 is TGTGCCAGCAGTTTCGTCGGACAGGGACTTAACACTGAAGCTTTCTTT. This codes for CASSFVGQGLNTEAFF.